This TCR beta chain was identified in a study of read filtering for tumor transcriptome and immune sequencing. Study-wide context: Patients were 17 male and some 15 female, mean age 65.9 years, range about 45 to 85. DNase treatment preceded whole-transcriptome library preparation.

From about 400 ng of RNA, a library with molecular barcoded alpha/delta and beta/gamma adaptors was made. TCRdb called the reads again in MiXCR, with one record for every CDR3 protein. Among tens of thousands of distinct CDR3 sequences listed, approximately 13% were seen once. This clonotype was seen repeatedly, ten times or more. The V gene's germline CDR1 is MNHEY and CDR2 SMNVEV (reference sequence). Unmatched junction bases numbered 3, after V lost 1 base and J lost 5 bases. CDR3 length: 15 residues. Sequencing was carried out using a population of CD138-negative cells sorted from bone marrow. This rearrangement joins TRBV27 to TRBJ2-2; the match to TRBD2 covers 8 bases. This clonotype was obtained from a donor aged 40 or older with multiple myeloma. The CDR3 sequence: CASSLYSSGTGELFF. CDR3 coding DNA: TGTGCCAGCAGTTTATATTCTAGCGGGACCGGGGAGCTGTTTTTT.